Following are 19 T cell receptor beta chains from one sample sequenced in a study of blood T cell repertoires in COVID-19. Only in-frame clones appear in the TCRdb table, and some are missing; sequencing was by immunoSEQ multiplex PCR. The table has around 200,000 clones, around 88% seen once. Sequencing input: peripheral blood. The receptors here all came from a woman in her forties or fifties with acute or convalescent COVID-19.

This clone appeared a few times. The chain combines TRBV5-5 with TRBJ1-5, with 7 bases fitting TRBD1. V was clipped by 4 bases and J by 7 bases; unmatched bases: 5. Per germline, CDR1 SGHKS and CDR2 YYEKEE (reference sequence). This CDR3 spans 13 amino acids. Here the CDR3 DNA reads TGTGCCAGCAGCAAGACAGGGAACCAGCCCCAGCATTTT. Residues: CASSKTGNQPQHF. The full variable domain, completed using reference TRBV5-5 and TRBJ1-5, is DAGVTQSPTHLIKTRGQQVTLRCSPISGHKSVSWYQQVLGQGPQFIFQYYEKEERGRGNFPDRFSARQFPNYSSELNVNALLLGDSALYLCASSKTGNQPQHFGDGTRLSIL.

The chain is built from TRBV28 and TRBJ2-7, with unresolved D. Germline V gives CDR1 MDHEN, CDR2 SYDVKM. The CDR3 consists of 11 residues. V lost 3 bases and J 6 bases, leaving 6 bases between the germline ends. The CDR3 DNA follows: TGTGCCAGCAGTTTTGGCTTCGAGCAGTACTTC. It encodes CASSFGFEQYF.

The chain combines TRBV12-3 or TRBV12-4 with TRBJ1-5; TRBD1 matches 7 bases. This CDR3 is 13 amino acids long. V lost 5 bases and J lost 9; bases outside the gene matches: 7. The CDR3 sequence: CASSDRANGPQHF. The DNA for the CDR3 is TGTGCCAGCAGTGACAGGGCTAATGGGCCCCAGCATTTT.

The chain couples TRBV7-9 to TRBJ2-1; a weak D match, TRBD2 (6 bases). The CDR3 has 15 residues. Germline V gene data show CDR1 as SEHNR and CDR2 as FQNEAQ (reference sequence). Trimming left V 0 bases short and J 5 bases short, with 11 bases between. In DNA, the CDR3 is TGTGCCAGCAGCTTAGCTAGCGGCCTGAACAATGAGCAGTTCTTC. It encodes CASSLASGLNNEQFF.

This clone was observed a handful of times. The chain recombines TRBV7-2 with TRBJ2-7; a possible D gene is TRBD2 (5 bases). CDR1 and CDR2 (germline): SGHTA, FQGNSA. V was clipped by 1 base and J by 2 bases, with 9 bases between them. CDR3 length: 14 amino acids. CDR3 residues: CASSLVGIAYEQYF. DNA of the CDR3: TGTGCCAGCAGCTTAGTCGGGATAGCCTACGAGCAGTACTTC.

The rearrangement links TRBV27 to TRBJ1-4, with unresolved D. The germline V gene encodes CDR1 MNHEY and CDR2 SMNVEV (reference sequence). Deletions cut 7 bases from V and 7 bases from J, with 13 bases between. The CDR3 loop spans 13 amino acids. CDR3 region: CASKGLTREKLFF. The CDR3 DNA reads TGTGCCAGCAAAGGACTTACGCGTGAAAAACTGTTTTTT.

The V and J genes are TRBV28 and TRBJ2-5, with 7 bases fitting TRBD2. The germline V gene encodes CDR1 MDHEN and CDR2 SYDVKM. Trimming cost V 8 bases and J 4 bases; bases outside gene matches: 10. The CDR3 sequence is 14 residues long. In DNA form, the CDR3 reads TGTGCCAGCCGGTCTCGGACTAGGACAGAGACCCAGTACTTC. This codes for CASRSRTRTETQYF.

The CDR3 DNA reads TGTGCCAGCAGACCTCAGCCTGGGCGACTAGCTGATAGCACAGATACGCAGTATTTT. It specifies CASRPQPGRLADSTDTQYF. The rearrangement uses TRBV28 and TRBJ2-3, with 7 bases lining up with TRBD2. The V segment lost 6 bases and the J segment 0 bases; nucleotides outside the gene matches: 18. The CDR3 has 19 residues. The germline gives CDR1 MDHEN, CDR2 SYDVKM.

The chain links TRBV7-2 to TRBJ2-7; D unresolved. The CDR3 is 12 amino acids. V was pared by 5 bases and J by 2 bases, with 7 bases between. Germline V CDR1 and CDR2: SGHTA, FQGNSA. The CDR3 bases are TGTGCCAGCAGCCCCATAGCCTACGAGCAGTACTTC. As protein: CASSPIAYEQYF.

V is TRBV7-2 and J is TRBJ2-2, with 15 bases identical to TRBD2. CDR1 and CDR2 (germline): SGHTA, FQGNSA. Losses at the gene ends were 5 bases for V and 5 bases for J; bases not matched to a gene: 3. This CDR3 is 16 amino acids long. Here the CDR3 DNA reads TGTGCCAGCAGCCCTGGACTAGCGGGAGGGACCGGGGAGCTGTTTTTT. Encoded protein: CASSPGLAGGTGELFF.

The chain recombines TRBV2 with TRBJ2-3, with TRBD2 as a possible D gene (6 bases). V lost 5 bases to trimming and J lost 5 bases, with 23 bases between them. The CDR3 is 17 amino acids. Germline CDR1 is SNHLY and CDR2 is FYNNEI. CDR3 protein: CASSYGATGRREDTQYF. In DNA form, the CDR3 reads TGTGCCAGCAGTTACGGAGCCACCGGGAGACGGGAAGATACGCAGTATTTT.

V is TRBV6-5 and J is TRBJ1-1, with D possibly being TRBD1 (6 bases). CDR3 size: 15 residues. V dropped 4 bases and J dropped 8 bases, with 20 bases sitting between them. CDR1 is MNHEY and CDR2 is SVGAGI in the germline V gene. CDR3 amino acids: CASSSLQGYADEAFF. CDR3 bases: TGTGCCAGCAGTTCCCTACAGGGTTATGCCGACGAAGCTTTCTTT.

This chain connects TRBV5-1 to TRBJ1-1; D gene unclear. Germline V gene sequence: CDR1 SGHRS, CDR2 YFSETQ. V was pared by 0 bases and J by 5 bases, with 17 bases between. The CDR3 loop spans 16 amino acids. The CDR3 DNA follows: TGCGCCAGCAGCTTGGGTAGGGTTAGCGATTATACTGAAGCTTTCTTT. Translation gives CASSLGRVSDYTEAFF. The entire variable domain, with the rest obtained from reference TRBV5-1 and TRBJ1-1, is as follows: KAGVTQTPRYLIKTRGQQVTLSCSPISGHRSVSWYQQTPGQGLQFLFEYFSETQRNKGNFPGRFSGRQFSNSRSEMNVSTLELGDSALYLCASSLGRVSDYTEAFFGQGTRLTVV.

The gene calls are TRBV30 and TRBJ2-7; a weak D match, TRBD1 (6 bases). Between the trimmed V and J ends, which lost 2 bases and 5 bases, there was a span of 13 bases. Germline assignment: CDR1 GTSNPN and CDR2 SVGIG (reference sequence). The CDR3 loop spans 13 amino acids. The CDR3 DNA is TGTGCCTGGAGTCCATCAGGGGCCAACGAGCAGTACTTC. As protein: CAWSPSGANEQYF.

The J gene is TRBJ2-3, the V gene TRBV10-1; 10 nucleotides line up with TRBD2. J lost 3 bases, V lost 2 bases, and 8 bases had no gene match. The CDR3 totals 17 residues. CDR1 and CDR2 (germline): WNHNN, SYGVQD (reference sequence). This CDR3 reads CASSEPASGSGTDTQYF. The CDR3 DNA follows: TGCGCCAGCAGTGAGCCGGCTAGCGGGAGCGGGACAGATACGCAGTATTTT.

This chain connects TRBV29-1 to TRBJ2-3; D uncertain. Germline V gene lookup returns CDR1 SQVTM and CDR2 ANQGSEA. The V gene lost 3 bases and the J gene lost 0 bases, with 10 bases spanning the gap. This CDR3 has 14 amino acids. CDR3: CSVEENASTDTQYF. CDR3 coding DNA: TGCAGCGTTGAGGAGAATGCTAGCACAGATACGCAGTATTTT.

This clone appeared a single time. The chain is built from TRBV21-1 and TRBJ1-6; TRBD1 is the table's D call, not checked against the DNA. TRBV21-1 has pseudogene status. This CDR3 is built from 15 residues. The CDR3 reads CASSKDGTANSPLHF. The CDR3 bases are TGTGCCAGCAGCAAAGACGGGACAGCCAATTCACCCCTCCACTTT.

The chain links TRBV6-5 to TRBJ2-5; the match to TRBD1 covers 8 bases. This CDR3 comprises 14 residues. The V segment lost 8 bases and the J segment 5 bases; nucleotides outside the gene matches: 10. Germline CDR1 and CDR2: MNHEY and SVGAGI. CDR3 coding DNA: TGTGCCAGCTCACTCGGACAGGGTCAGGAGACCCAGTACTTC. Protein sequence: CASSLGQGQETQYF.

This clone was observed once. V is TRBV11-2 and J is TRBJ2-1, with 7 bases aligning to TRBD2. Germline values: CDR1 SGHAT, CDR2 FQNNGV. The CDR3 has 12 residues. The V gene end was trimmed by 4 bases and the J gene end by 10 bases; junction bases not matched to a gene: 4. The DNA for the CDR3 is TGTGCCAGCAGCTACGGACTAGTAGAGCAGTTCTTC. It encodes CASSYGLVEQFF. Looking up the rest from reference TRBV11-2 and TRBJ2-1 gives the full variable domain: EAGVAQSPRYKIIEKRQSVAFWCNPISGHATLYWYQQILGQGPKLLIQFQNNGVVDDSQLPKDRFSAERLKGVDSTLKIQPAKLEDSAVYLCASSYGLVEQFFGPGTRLTVL.